A single sample is the source of the 25 T cell receptor beta chains below, sequenced in a study of CD8+CD57+ T cells in acquired aplastic anemia. TCR beta VDJ and CDR3 profiling used genomic DNA as template. TCRdb reprocessed the reads via MiXCR and lists one record per CDR3 protein. The table records fewer than 150,000 distinct CDR3 sequences, 48% of them present only once. Material: sorted CD4+, CD8+, or CD8+CD57+ T cells (not recorded which) from PBMCs. These receptors came from a human donor in good health, serving as a control.

This sequence joins TRBV19 and TRBJ2-7, with D perhaps being TRBD1 or TRBD2 (5 bases each). Trimming stripped 0 bases from V and 2 bases from J, with 17 bases between. Germline V gene lookup returns CDR1 LNHDA and CDR2 SQIVND (reference sequence). This CDR3 is built from 17 residues. The CDR3 region has the DNA TGTGCCAGTAGTATAGATTCCCACCGGGACGGAGCCTACGAGCAGTACTTC. It codes for CASSIDSHRDGAYEQYF.

This clonotype was recorded many times. This rearrangement joins TRBV30 to TRBJ1-6, with D possibly TRBD1 on 5 matching bases. CDR3 size: 13 residues. V lost 4 bases, J lost 11 bases, and 15 bases lay in between. Per the germline V gene, CDR1 is GTSNPN and CDR2 is SVGIG (reference sequence). CDR3 in DNA: TGTGCCTGGAAAGCCGAAGGGGATCCACCCCTCCACTTT. Protein sequence: CAWKAEGDPPLHF.

The sample holds one count of this clonotype. Since a much larger clone is just one base distant, this may be a read error. This chain connects TRBV2 to TRBJ1-5, with a tentative D call TRBD1 (6 bases). The germline V gene has CDR1 SNHLY and CDR2 FYNNEI. This CDR3 has 12 residues. CDR3 sequence reads: CAGSRDKQPQHF. The CDR3 region has the DNA TGTGCCGGCAGCCGGGACAAACAGCCCCAGCATTTT.

V is TRBV7-3 and J is TRBJ1-5; D is possibly TRBD1 (6 bases). This CDR3 has 16 residues. Germline V gene data show CDR1 as SGHTA and CDR2 as FQGTGA. Trimming took off 4 bases at V and 1 base at J, with 14 bases between the two ends. The chain's CDR3 is CASSSQGGQSNQPQHF. The DNA for the CDR3 is TGTGCCAGCAGCTCTCAGGGCGGACAGAGCAATCAGCCCCAGCATTTT.

This clonotype was counted at least ten times. A much bigger clone sits one base away, suggesting this may be a read error. This sequence joins TRBV11-1 and TRBJ2-7; D not certain. CDR1 is SGHAT, CDR2 FQDESV, per germline (reference sequence). The CDR3 length is 13 residues. CDR3 sequence reads: CASSLQTLYKQYF. DNA for the CDR3: TGTGCCAGCAGCTTACAAACCCTCTACAAGCAGTACTTC.

The rearrangement joins TRBV7-9 to TRBJ2-3; D remains ambiguous. Germline V gene lookup returns CDR1 SEHNR and CDR2 FQNEAQ (reference sequence). V lost 4 bases, J lost 3 bases, and 2 bases lay in between. The CDR3 is made up of 11 amino acids. The CDR3 nucleotides read TGTGCCAGCAGCTGGACAGATACGCAGTATTTT. Its protein product is CASSWTDTQYF.

This clonotype showed up just once. The chain combines TRBV7-9 with TRBJ2-5; 9 bases match TRBD1. CDR1 is SEHNR and CDR2 is FQNEAQ in the germline V gene (reference sequence). CDR3 length: 15 residues. Trimming removed 5 bases from V and 0 bases from J; junction bases left unmatched: 4. CDR3: CASSAGQGYQETQYF. As DNA, the CDR3 is TGTGCCAGCAGCGCTGGACAGGGGTACCAAGAGACCCAGTACTTC.

This clonotype was observed at least ten times. V is TRBV5-4 and J is TRBJ1-6, with D uncertain. CDR3 length equals 16 residues. Deletions cut 0 bases from V and 1 base from J, with 8 bases between. Germline loops: CDR1 SGHNT, CDR2 YYREEE (reference sequence). CDR3 region: CASSLEGNSYNSPLHF. CDR3 sequence (DNA): TGTGCCAGCAGCTTGGAGGGTAATTCCTATAATTCACCCCTCCACTTT. Full variable domain (rest looked up from reference TRBV5-4 and TRBJ1-6): ETGVTQSPTHLIKTRGQQVTLRCSSQSGHNTVSWYQQALGQGPQFIFQYYREEENGRGNFPPRFSGLQFPNYSSELNVNALELDDSALYLCASSLEGNSYNSPLHFGNGTRLTVT.

The chain recombines TRBV11-2 with TRBJ1-4, with unresolved D. Germline CDR1 SGHAT, CDR2 FQNNGV. The CDR3 consists of 12 residues. V dropped 1 base and J dropped 7 bases, with 4 bases sitting between them. The CDR3 DNA is TGTGCCAGCAGCTTAGGGAGTGAAAAACTGTTTTTT. Its protein is CASSLGSEKLFF.

The chain employs TRBV19 and TRBJ2-2; weak D call: TRBD2 (6 bases). Trimming took 4 bases from V and 1 from J, leaving 7 bases between them. CDR3 length: 14 amino acids. Germline CDR1 is LNHDA and CDR2 is SQIVND (reference sequence). DNA for the CDR3: TGTGCCAGTAGTAACGGGGGGAACACCGGGGAGCTGTTTTTT. This codes for CASSNGGNTGELFF. Filled out from reference TRBV19 and TRBJ2-2, the complete variable domain reads DGGITQSPKYLFRKEGQNVTLSCEQNLNHDAMYWYRQDPGQGLRLIYYSQIVNDFQKGDIAEGYSVSREKKESFPLTVTSAQKNPTAFYLCASSNGGNTGELFFGEGSRLTVL.

This clonotype was seen at least ten times. This chain joins TRBV7-9 and TRBJ1-2, with 9 bases identical to TRBD1. The CDR3 loop spans 14 amino acids. The junction had 8 bases not matched to a gene; V was cut back by 5 bases and J by 7 bases. Germline V gives CDR1 SEHNR, CDR2 FQNEAQ (reference sequence). The DNA of the CDR3 is TGTGCCAGCAGCAGATCGGGACAGGGATCTGGCTACACCTTC. It yields the protein CASSRSGQGSGYTF.

This clonotype was detected ten times or more. This chain links TRBV5-1 with TRBJ2-5; 9 bases agree with TRBD2. Germline V gene data show CDR1 as SGHRS and CDR2 as YFSETQ. The CDR3 length is 16 residues. J gave up 2 bases and V 0 bases, and 5 bases lay outside the gene matches. The CDR3 sequence: CASSLGLAALQETQYF. CDR3 nucleotides: TGCGCCAGCAGCTTGGGACTAGCGGCTCTACAAGAGACCCAGTACTTC.

This rearrangement joins TRBV19 to TRBJ1-1, with 8 positions matching TRBD1. V was clipped by 5 bases and J by 7 bases; unmatched bases: 9. Germline V gene sequence: CDR1 LNHDA, CDR2 SQIVND (reference sequence). This CDR3 contains 14 residues. The CDR3 region has the DNA TGTGCCAGTAGTCTCCGACAGGGGAGTGATGAAGCTTTCTTT. Translating gives CASSLRQGSDEAFF.

In this sample, this clonotype turned up a few times. The rearrangement uses TRBV10-3 and TRBJ2-7; maybe TRBD1 (6 bases). Trimming cost V 0 bases and J 0 bases, with 12 bases left between them. Germline lookup yields CDR1 ENHRY and CDR2 SYGVKD. The CDR3 is 16 amino acids. This CDR3 is CAISESMQGFSYEQYF. CDR3 sequence (DNA): TGTGCCATCAGTGAGTCGATGCAGGGGTTCTCCTACGAGCAGTACTTC.

This clonotype is termed medium-sized. V gene TRBV10-3 combines with J gene TRBJ2-7, with 7 bases identical to TRBD1. The junction had 1 base not matched to a gene; V was cut back by 4 bases and J by 1 base. This CDR3 has 13 amino acids. In germline, CDR1 is ENHRY, CDR2 SYGVKD. CDR3 in amino acids: CAISGQGSYEQYF. The CDR3 nucleotides read TGTGCCATCAGTGGACAGGGATCCTACGAGCAGTACTTC.

This clonotype was detected ten times or more. The chain employs TRBV5-6 and TRBJ2-7; D uncertain. The CDR3 is 13 residues long. Germline V gene sequence: CDR1 SGHDT, CDR2 YYEEEE. The V end was cut by 2 bases, the J end by 3 bases, with 9 bases between. CDR3 nucleotide sequence: TGTGCCAGCAGCTTCACACAAAACTACGAGCAGTACTTC. This gives the protein CASSFTQNYEQYF.

As for this clonotype: At one of its ends the junction is not consistent with the germline gene, which may arise from a read error. The chain recombines TRBV10-2 with TRBJ1-3; the D gene is possibly TRBD1 (5 bases). The germline CDR1 and CDR2 sequences are WSHSY and SAAADI. This CDR3 has 13 residues. DNA for the CDR3: TGTGCCAGCAGCCTGGACACTGGAAACACCATATATTTT. It translates to CASSLDTGNTIYF.

V is TRBV5-4 and J is TRBJ2-2, with a weak D call TRBD2 (5 bases). Trimming took 2 bases from V and 6 from J, leaving 26 bases between them. CDR3 size: 19 residues. CDR1 is SGHNT and CDR2 is YYREEE in the germline V gene (reference sequence). The CDR3 region has the DNA TGTGCCAGCAGCTTCACGCCCGGTATCGTAGCGAATATCGCCGGGGAGCTGTTTTTT. This translates into CASSFTPGIVANIAGELFF.

Regarding this clonotype: An end of the junction differs from the germline gene, which may be a read error. The rearrangement links TRBV7-3 to TRBJ2-1; 9 bases fit TRBD2. There are 15 residues in the CDR3. CDR1 SGHTA and CDR2 FQGTGA come from the germline V gene. CDR3 loop: CASSAQGASGNEQLF. In DNA, the CDR3 is TGTGCCAGCAGCGCCCAAGGGGCTAGCGGGAATGAGCAGCTCTTC.

This clonotype was seen repeatedly, ten times or more. Here the CDR3 reads CASSLDWADNQPQHF. CDR3 DNA sequence: TGTGCCAGCAGCTTAGATTGGGCGGACAATCAGCCCCAGCATTTT. The rearrangement joins TRBV7-2 to TRBJ1-5; D is unclear. CDR3 length equals 15 residues. CDR1 and CDR2 from the germline V gene are SGHTA and FQGNSA. Trimming cost V 1 base and J 3 bases, with 10 bases left between them.

The chain uses TRBV4-3 and TRBJ2-7; D may match TRBD1 or TRBD2 (5 bases each). This CDR3 contains 14 residues. Germline V gene lookup returns CDR1 LGHNA and CDR2 YSLEER. V was trimmed by 0 bases and J by 3 bases, leaving 9 bases between them. CDR3 residues: CASSQDRDDYEQYF. In DNA, the CDR3 is TGCGCCAGCAGCCAAGATCGGGACGACTACGAGCAGTACTTC.

This clonotype occurred many times. The chain combines TRBV24-1 with TRBJ2-5, with 9 bases aligning to TRBD1. Germline CDR1 is KGHDR and CDR2 is SFDVKD. V lost 7 bases to trimming and J lost 5 bases; unmatched junction nucleotides: 13. CDR3 length equals 16 residues. CDR3 amino acids: CATSAGQGVSEETQYF. CDR3 DNA sequence: TGTGCCACCAGCGCGGGACAGGGAGTCTCGGAGGAGACCCAGTACTTC.

This chain joins TRBV7-9 and TRBJ2-5; 11 bases agree with TRBD1. V lost 5 bases, J lost 5 bases, and 13 bases stayed unmatched. Germline CDR1 is SEHNR and CDR2 is FQNEAQ (reference sequence). CDR3 length: 17 residues. This CDR3 reads CASSVSGGQGGWETQYF. The CDR3 nucleotides read TGTGCCAGCAGCGTGTCGGGGGGACAGGGGGGGTGGGAGACCCAGTACTTC.

This clonotype was seen many times. The J gene is TRBJ1-1, the V gene TRBV9; D is unresolved. Germline-derived CDR1 and CDR2 are SGDLS and YYNGEE. The CDR3 spans 14 residues. Trimming removed 2 bases from V and 2 bases from J, with 10 bases in between. This CDR3 reads CASSVRRENTEAFF. CDR3 nucleotides: TGTGCCAGCAGCGTGAGAAGGGAAAACACTGAAGCTTTCTTT.

This chain links TRBV6-1 with TRBJ2-5; 9 positions agree with TRBD2. The length of the CDR3 is 13 residues. Germline V gene data show CDR1 as MNHNS and CDR2 as SASEGT. V shed 6 bases, J shed 4 bases, and the junction held 3 bases outside the gene matches. CDR3 DNA sequence: TGTGCCAGCAGCCGAGCGGGGGGAGAGACCCAGTACTTC. Its translation: CASSRAGGETQYF.